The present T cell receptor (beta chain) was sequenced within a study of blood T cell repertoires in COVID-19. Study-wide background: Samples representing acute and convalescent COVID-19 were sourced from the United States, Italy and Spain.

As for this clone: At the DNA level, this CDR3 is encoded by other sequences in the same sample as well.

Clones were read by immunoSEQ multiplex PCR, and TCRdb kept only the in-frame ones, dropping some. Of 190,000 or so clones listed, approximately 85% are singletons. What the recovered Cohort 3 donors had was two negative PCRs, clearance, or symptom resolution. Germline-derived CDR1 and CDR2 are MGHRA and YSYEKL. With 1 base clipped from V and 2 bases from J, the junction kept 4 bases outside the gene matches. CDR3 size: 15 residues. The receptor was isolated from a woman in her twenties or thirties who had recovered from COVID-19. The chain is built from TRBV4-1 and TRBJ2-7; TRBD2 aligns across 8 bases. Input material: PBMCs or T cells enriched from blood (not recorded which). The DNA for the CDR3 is TGCGCCAGCAGCCAAGGTGCCGGGGGGGCCTACGAGCAGTACTTC. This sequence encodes CASSQGAGGAYEQYF.